At least ten counts were recorded for the clone carrying this T cell receptor beta chain. These data belong to a study of T cells in Graves' hyperthyroidism and ophthalmopathy. Template material for amplifying TCR beta CDR3 regions consisted of RNA transcripts. HTBI primers were used for first-round RT-PCR of the TCR CDR3. Via MiXCR, TCRdb re-called the multiplex PCR reads, giving one row per CDR3 protein. The sample holds about 380,000 distinct CDR3 sequences, roughly 12% seen once. J lost 7 bases, V lost 7 bases, and 3 bases had no gene match. The CDR3 has 13 residues. CDR1 and CDR2 from the germline V gene are SNHLY and FYNNEI.

This clonotype was sampled from a man younger than 45 with Graves' hyperthyroidism that later progressed to Graves' ophthalmopathy. Sequencing was performed on blood. This chain joins TRBV2 and TRBJ1-6, with 8 bases identical to TRBD1. CDR3 protein: CASNGQGNSPLHF. For the CDR3, the DNA is TGTGCCAGCAACGGACAGGGAAATTCACCCCTCCACTTT.